The rows below give T cell receptor beta chains drawn from one sample of a study of siplizumab effects on memory and regulatory T cells. Only in-frame clones appear in the TCRdb table, and some are missing; sequencing was by immunoSEQ multiplex PCR. The table shows 120,000 or so clones, with over 85% occurring only once. Sequenced: CD4+ T cells sorted from blood. The receptors were sampled from a human donor in good health. The CDR3 runs from the conserved cysteine through the conserved F or W. The D gene is left open where the match is weak. Clone size is given for some rows only: seen once, a few or many times, or a class if the clone is expanded.

d_call j_call v_call clone_size cdr3_length cdr3_aa cdr3_nt
TRBD1 TRBJ2-7 TRBV5-6 NA 13 CASRKGAEYEQYF TGTGCCTCTCGAAAGGGGGCCGAATACGAGCAGTACTTC
NA TRBJ2-2 TRBV10-1 NA 16 CASSEWIPPVPGELFF TGCGCCAGCAGCGAATGGATCCCCCCGGTCCCCGGGGAGCTGTTTTTT
TRBD1 TRBJ1-2 TRBV6-6 NA 14 CASRIHGQESGYTF TGTGCCAGCAGGATCCACGGACAGGAAAGTGGCTACACCTTC
NA TRBJ2-1 TRBV6-1 NA 14 CASSDLLPFNEQFF TGTGCCAGCAGTGATCTCTTACCATTCAATGAGCAGTTCTTC
NA TRBJ1-2 TRBV6-5 NA 14 CASSQQITNYGYTF TGTGCCAGCAGTCAACAGATAACTAACTATGGCTACACCTTC
NA TRBJ1-2 TRBV10-3 few 14 CAISSGSWIYGYTF TGTGCCATCAGTTCCGGCAGCTGGATCTATGGCTACACCTTC
TRBD2 TRBJ2-3 TRBV18 NA 15 CASSPRSGSADTQYF TGTGCCAGCTCACCAAGGAGCGGGAGTGCAGATACGCAGTATTTT
TRBD1 TRBJ2-3 TRBV7-3 NA 14 CASSPGQGADTQYF TGTGCCAGCAGCCCTGGACAGGGGGCAGATACGCAGTATTTT
NA TRBJ2-3 TRBV2 NA 15 CASSESEVPGDTQYF TGTGCCAGCAGTGAATCGGAGGTCCCTGGAGATACGCAGTATTTT
NA TRBJ1-2 TRBV7-2 NA 16 CASSLEGPGTNYGYTF TGTGCCAGCAGCTTAGAGGGGCCAGGTACTAACTATGGCTACACCTTC
NA TRBJ1-1 TRBV6-4 NA 13 CASSEGRDTEAFF TGTGCCAGCAGTGAGGGCAGAGACACTGAAGCTTTCTTT
NA TRBJ2-7 TRBV30 once 14 CAWSGIRGSGKQYF TGTGCCTGGAGCGGTATCAGGGGTTCGGGGAAGCAGTACTTC
TRBD1 TRBJ2-2 TRBV5-1 once 16 CASELGTGLNTGELFF TGCGCCAGCGAACTGGGGACAGGGCTCAACACCGGGGAGCTGTTTTTT
NA TRBJ2-1 TRBV6-1 NA 13 CASVRKNYNEQFF TGTGCCAGCGTGCGGAAGAATTACAATGAGCAGTTCTTC
NA TRBJ2-7 TRBV6-6 once 12 CASSYSSGEQYF TGTGCCAGCAGTTACTCGAGTGGGGAGCAGTACTTC
NA TRBJ1-2 TRBV21-1 NA 19 CASSNLDRGREARIYGYTF TGTGCCAGCAGCAACCTTGACAGGGGGCGCGAGGCCCGTATCTATGGCTACACCTTC
NA TRBJ2-3 TRBV7-2 NA 17 CASSLRVRGGPPDTQYF TGTGCCAGCAGCTTAAGAGTAAGGGGGGGGCCGCCAGATACGCAGTATTTT
NA TRBJ1-1 TRBV20-1 NA 11 CSARVRGEAFF TGCAGTGCTAGAGTAAGAGGAGAAGCTTTCTTT
NA TRBJ2-1 TRBV11-2 NA 13 CASSLNYNNEQFF TGTGCCAGCAGCTTAAACTACAACAATGAGCAGTTCTTC
NA TRBJ2-7 TRBV19 NA 15 CASRPRDMSSYEQYF TGTGCCAGTCGCCCTCGGGACATGAGCTCCTACGAGCAGTACTTC
NA TRBJ1-5 TRBV30 NA 12 CAWGQSNQPQHF TGTGCCTGGGGACAGAGCAATCAGCCCCAGCATTTT
TRBD1 TRBJ1-4 TRBV7-9 NA 14 CASSIRQGDEKLFF TGTGCCAGCAGCATCCGACAGGGGGATGAAAAACTGTTTTTT
NA TRBJ1-5 TRBV11-2 NA 15 CASSASGGTNQPQHF TGTGCCAGCAGCGCAAGCGGGGGTACCAATCAGCCCCAGCATTTT
NA TRBJ2-1 TRBV6-5 NA 14 CASTSRDRNNEQFF TGTGCCAGCACCTCCAGGGACCGTAATAATGAGCAGTTCTTC